In its sample, the clone carrying this T cell receptor beta chain was seen once. The data are from a study of cytomegalovirus exposure and HLA in healthy donors. This CDR3 is 16 amino acids long. The V gene end was trimmed by 4 bases and the J gene end by 5 bases; junction bases not matched to a gene: 10. Germline CDR1 is SGHDN and CDR2 is FVKESK. With 60 Vbeta and 13 Jbeta primers, the PCR was carried out. Method: immunoSEQ multiplex PCR; TCRdb's copy keeps in-frame clones and lacks some. The table lists 110,000 to 150,000 clones, around 67% of them singletons, with around 4.5% in the top ten. The receptor's source is a man younger than 30 in good health and CMV-seropositive. This chain uses TRBV14 with TRBJ2-1; 8 bases are a match to TRBD2. Source material: PBMCs. The CDR3 coding sequence is TGTGCCAGCAGCCCGTTGGTGATAGCGGGAAACAATGAGCAGTTCTTC. It codes for CASSPLVIAGNNEQFF.